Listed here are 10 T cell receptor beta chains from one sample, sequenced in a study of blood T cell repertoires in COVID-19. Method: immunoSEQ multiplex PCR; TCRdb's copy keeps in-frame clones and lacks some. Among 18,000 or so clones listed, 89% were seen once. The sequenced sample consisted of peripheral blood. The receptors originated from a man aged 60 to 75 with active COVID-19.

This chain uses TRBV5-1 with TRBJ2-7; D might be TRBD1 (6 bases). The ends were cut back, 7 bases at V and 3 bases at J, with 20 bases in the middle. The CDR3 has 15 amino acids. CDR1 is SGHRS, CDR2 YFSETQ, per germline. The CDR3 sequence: CASEWEGGQGYEQYF. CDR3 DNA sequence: TGCGCCAGCGAATGGGAAGGGGGACAAGGCTACGAGCAGTACTTC.

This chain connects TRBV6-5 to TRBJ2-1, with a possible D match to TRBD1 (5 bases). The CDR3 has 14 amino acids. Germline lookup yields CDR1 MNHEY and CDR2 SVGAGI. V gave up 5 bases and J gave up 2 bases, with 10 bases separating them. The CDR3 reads CASSKGLPYNEQFF. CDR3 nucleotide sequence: TGTGCCAGCAGTAAGGGGTTACCCTACAATGAGCAGTTCTTC.

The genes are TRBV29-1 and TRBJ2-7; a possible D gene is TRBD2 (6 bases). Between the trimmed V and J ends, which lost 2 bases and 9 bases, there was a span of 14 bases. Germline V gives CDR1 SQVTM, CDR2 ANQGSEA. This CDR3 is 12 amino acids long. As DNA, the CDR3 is TGCAGCGTTGAAAATCCCTACGGGGGGCAGTACTTC. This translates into CSVENPYGGQYF.

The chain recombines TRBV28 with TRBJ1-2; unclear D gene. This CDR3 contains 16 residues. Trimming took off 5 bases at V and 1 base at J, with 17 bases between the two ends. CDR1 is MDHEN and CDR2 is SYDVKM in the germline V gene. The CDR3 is CASSLLASQYNYGYTF. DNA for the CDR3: TGTGCCAGCAGTCTCCTGGCATCCCAATATAACTATGGCTACACCTTC.

The chain's CDR3 is CASSASRADTQYF. The CDR3 region has the DNA TGTGCCAGCAGCGCGTCTCGGGCAGATACGCAGTATTTT. The chain combines TRBV13 with TRBJ2-3, with no clear D. Trimming pared 5 bases from V and 4 bases from J, leaving 10 bases between. The CDR3 spans 13 residues. The germline V gene encodes CDR1 PRHDT and CDR2 FYEKMQ (reference sequence).

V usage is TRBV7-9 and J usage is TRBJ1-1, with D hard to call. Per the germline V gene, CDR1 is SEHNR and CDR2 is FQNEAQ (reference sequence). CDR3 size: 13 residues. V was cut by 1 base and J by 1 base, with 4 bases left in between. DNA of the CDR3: TGTGCCAGCAGCTTAGGTCAGAACACTGAAGCTTTCTTT. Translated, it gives CASSLGQNTEAFF.

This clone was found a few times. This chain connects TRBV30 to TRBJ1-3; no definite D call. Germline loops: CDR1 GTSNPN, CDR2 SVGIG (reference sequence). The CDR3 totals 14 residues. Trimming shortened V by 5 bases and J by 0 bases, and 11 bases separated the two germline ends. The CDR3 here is CAWSSVYSGNTIYF. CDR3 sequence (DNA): TGTGCCTGGTCCTCGGTTTACTCTGGAAACACCATATATTTT. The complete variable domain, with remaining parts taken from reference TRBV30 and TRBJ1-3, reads SQTIHQWPATLVQPVGSPLSLECTVEGTSNPNLYWYRQAAGRGLQLLFYSVGIGQISSEVPQNLSASRPQDRQFILSSKKLLLSDSGFYLCAWSSVYSGNTIYFGEGSWLTVV.

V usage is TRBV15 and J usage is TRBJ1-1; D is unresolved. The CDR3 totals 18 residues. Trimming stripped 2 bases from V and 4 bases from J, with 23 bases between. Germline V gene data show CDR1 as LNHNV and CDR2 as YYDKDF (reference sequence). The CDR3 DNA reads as TGTGCCACCAGCAGAAGGTCGATGACAAATGGGAGGACCACTGAAGCTTTCTTT. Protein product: CATSRRSMTNGRTTEAFF.

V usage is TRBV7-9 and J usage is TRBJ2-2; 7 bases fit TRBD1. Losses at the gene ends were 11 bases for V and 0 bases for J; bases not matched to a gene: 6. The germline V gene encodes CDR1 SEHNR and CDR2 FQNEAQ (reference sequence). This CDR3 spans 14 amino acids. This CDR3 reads CASSGQTNTGELFF. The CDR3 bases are TGTGCCTCCTCGGGACAGACGAACACCGGGGAGCTGTTTTTT.

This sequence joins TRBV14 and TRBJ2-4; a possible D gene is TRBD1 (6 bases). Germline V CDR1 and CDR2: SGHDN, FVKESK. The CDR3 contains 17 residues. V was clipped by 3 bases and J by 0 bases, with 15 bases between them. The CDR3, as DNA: TGTGCCAGCAGCCAGATGGGGGCCGGGCTAGCCAAAAACATTCAGTACTTC. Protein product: CASSQMGAGLAKNIQYF. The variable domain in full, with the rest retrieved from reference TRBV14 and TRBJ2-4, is EAGVTQFPSHSVIEKGQTVTLRCDPISGHDNLYWYRRVMGKEIKFLLHFVKESKQDESGMPNNRFLAERTGGTYSTLKVQPAELEDSGVYFCASSQMGAGLAKNIQYFGAGTRLSVL.